Sequencing of this T cell receptor beta chain was carried out in a study of blood T cell repertoires in COVID-19. Study-wide background: The United States, Italy and Spain were the sources of the acute and convalescent COVID-19 samples. T cells, B-cell-depleted T cells, or PBMCs provided the cDNA or gDNA that served as material.

Original handling: Nucleated cell counts were estimated from reference gene primer amplification. TCRdb's table, derived via immunoSEQ multiplex PCR, lists solely in-frame clones and lacks some. That table supplies the V and J calls and clone size; D and trimming were determined from the DNA. This sample yields around 95,000 clones, of which less than 95% are seen a single time; around 5% belongs to the top ten. This CDR3 spans 15 amino acids. Per the germline V gene, CDR1 is SGHAT and CDR2 is FQNNGV. V trimming: 5 bases; J trimming: 1 base; junction bases outside the gene matches: 7. The sample consisted of peripheral blood. The sequence came from a man aged 50 or older with acute or convalescent COVID-19. V usage is TRBV11-2 and J usage is TRBJ1-1; 7 nucleotides match TRBD1. CDR3 in DNA: TGTGCCAGCAGCCCCAACAGGGGCCCGAACACTGAAGCTTTCTTT. Amino acid sequence: CASSPNRGPNTEAFF.